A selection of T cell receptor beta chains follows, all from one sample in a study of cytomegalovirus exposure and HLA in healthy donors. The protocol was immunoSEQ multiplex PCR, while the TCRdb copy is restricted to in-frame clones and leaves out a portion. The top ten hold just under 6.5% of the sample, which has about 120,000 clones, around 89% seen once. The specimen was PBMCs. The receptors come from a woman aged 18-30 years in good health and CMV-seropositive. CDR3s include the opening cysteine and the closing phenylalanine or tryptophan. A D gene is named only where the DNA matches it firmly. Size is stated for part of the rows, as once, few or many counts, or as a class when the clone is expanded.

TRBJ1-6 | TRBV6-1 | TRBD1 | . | TGTGCCAGCAGTCCACCCGGGACAGGGGATTCACCCCTCCACTTT | CASSPPGTGDSPLHF
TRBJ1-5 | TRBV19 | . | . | TGTGCCAGTAGGGACAGCCTCAATCAGCCCCAGCATTTT | CASRDSLNQPQHF
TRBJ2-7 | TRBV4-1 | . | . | TGCGCCAGCAGCCGCCTCCTGGCGGGATCCTCCTACGAGCAGTACTTC | CASSRLLAGSSYEQYF
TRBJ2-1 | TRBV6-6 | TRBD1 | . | TGTGCCAGCAGATCCGGGACAGGGGGAAATGAGCAGTTCTTC | CASRSGTGGNEQFF
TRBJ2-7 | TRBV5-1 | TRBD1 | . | TGCGCCAGCAGCGCGGGACAGGGAACCTACGAGCAGTACTTC | CASSAGQGTYEQYF
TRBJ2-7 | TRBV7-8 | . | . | TGTGCCAGCAGCTTAAACCAGGGGCTCTACGAGCAGTACTTC | CASSLNQGLYEQYF
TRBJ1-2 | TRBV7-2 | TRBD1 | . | TGTGCCAGCAGCCCCAGGGGGCGCGGTGGCTACACCTTC | CASSPRGRGGYTF
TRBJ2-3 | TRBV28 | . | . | TGTGCCAGCAGTCTTTCAGGGTCTACAGATACGCAGTATTTT | CASSLSGSTDTQYF
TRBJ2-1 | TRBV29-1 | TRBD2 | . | TGCAGCGTTGAAGGAATCTCCGGGACTAGCGGGATACCCTCCTACAATGAGCAGTTCTTC | CSVEGISGTSGIPSYNEQFF
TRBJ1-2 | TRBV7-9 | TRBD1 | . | TGTGCCAGCAGCTCGAGGACAGGGAGCGGTGGCTACACCTTC | CASSSRTGSGGYTF
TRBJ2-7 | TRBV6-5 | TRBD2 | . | TGTGCCAGCAGTCCGGGACTAGGCAGCTACGAGCAGTACTTC | CASSPGLGSYEQYF
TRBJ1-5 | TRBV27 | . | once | TGTGCCAGCAGTTTTCTTGATCAGCCCCAGCATTTT | CASSFLDQPQHF
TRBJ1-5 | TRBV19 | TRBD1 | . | TGTGCCAGTAGTCTCCAGGGACAGAAGAATCAGCCCCAGCATTTT | CASSLQGQKNQPQHF
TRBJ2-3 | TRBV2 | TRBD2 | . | TGTGCCAGTCTAGCGGGGGACACAGATACGCAGTATTTT | CASLAGDTDTQYF
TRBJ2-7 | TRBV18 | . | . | TGTGCCAGCTCCCCTGGGGGCGGCGAGCAGTACTTC | CASSPGGGEQYF
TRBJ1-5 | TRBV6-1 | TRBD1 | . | TGTGCCAGCAGTGACCAGACAGGGAACGGCAATCAGCCCCAGCATTTT | CASSDQTGNGNQPQHF
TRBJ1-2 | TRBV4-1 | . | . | TGCGCCAGCAGCCCCCCCCGCCAGGGGAACGGCTACACCTTC | CASSPPRQGNGYTF
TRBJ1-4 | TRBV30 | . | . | TGTGCCTGGAGTCCGACAGGAGCCGTTAATGAAAAACTGTTTTTT | CAWSPTGAVNEKLFF
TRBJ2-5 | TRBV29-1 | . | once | TGCAGCGTTGAGCAACAGAGGGGGGGAGAGACCCAGTACTTC | CSVEQQRGGETQYF
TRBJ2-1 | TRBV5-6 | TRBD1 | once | TGTGCCAGCAGCTTTTCCGGGACAGGGGGCCTAAATGAGCAGTTCTTC | CASSFSGTGGLNEQFF
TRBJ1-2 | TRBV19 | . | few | TGTGCCAGTAGCCGCAGCCGGACAGACTATGGCTACACCTTC | CASSRSRTDYGYTF
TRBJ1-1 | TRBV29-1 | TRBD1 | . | TGCAGCGCCGAGAGGACAGGGGGAGGCACTGAAGCTTTCTTT | CSAERTGGGTEAFF
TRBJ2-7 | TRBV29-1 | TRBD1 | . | TGCAGCGTTAGATTGGGACAGGGGACCTACGAGCAGTACTTC | CSVRLGQGTYEQYF
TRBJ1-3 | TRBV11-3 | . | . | TGTGCCAGCAGCAATCCCTCAGGGTTCGGAAACACCATATATTTT | CASSNPSGFGNTIYF
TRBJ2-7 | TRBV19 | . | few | TGTGCCAGTAGTATAGACCGGGACACCAAATTCTTC | CASSIDRDTKFF
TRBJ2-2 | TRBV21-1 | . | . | TGTGCCAGCAGCAAATCCCCTTGGGCAGGGAACACCGGGGAGCTGTTTTTT | CASSKSPWAGNTGELFF
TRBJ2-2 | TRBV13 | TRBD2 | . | TGTGCCAGCAGCGCCAGGACTAGCGGCGCGAACACCGGGGAGCTGTTTTTT | CASSARTSGANTGELFF
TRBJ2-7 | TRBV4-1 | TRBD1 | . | TGCGCCAGCAGCCAACAACCCTATGGGACAGGGGGCGAGCAGTACTTC | CASSQQPYGTGGEQYF
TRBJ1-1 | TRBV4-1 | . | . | TGCGCCAGCAGCTCCGGGACACAGAACACTGAAGCTTTCTTT | CASSSGTQNTEAFF
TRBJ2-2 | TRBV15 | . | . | TGTGCCACCAGCAGAGGCCGGGGGAGTAAGGACGGGGAGCTGTTTTTT | CATSRGRGSKDGELFF
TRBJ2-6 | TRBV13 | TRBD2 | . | TGTGCCAGCAGCCGGGGGGGACAAATCTCTGGGGCCAACGTCCTGACTTTC | CASSRGGQISGANVLTF
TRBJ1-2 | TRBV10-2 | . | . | TGCGCCAGCAGTGATCACGCGGGTAGGATCGATGGCTACACCTTC | CASSDHAGRIDGYTF
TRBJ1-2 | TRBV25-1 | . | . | TGTGCCAGCAGTGAACCAGGGTATGGCTACACCTTC | CASSEPGYGYTF
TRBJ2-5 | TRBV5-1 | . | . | TGCGCCAGCAGCTTACTTACCGGGAACCAAGAGACCCAGTACTTC | CASSLLTGNQETQYF
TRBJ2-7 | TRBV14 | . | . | TGTGCCAGCAGCCAAGATCGCTGGCAGACTCGTGGGTATTACGAGCAGTACTTC | CASSQDRWQTRGYYEQYF
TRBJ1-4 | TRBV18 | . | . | TGTGCCAGCTCACCCCGCCCGGGTGAAAAACTGTTTTTT | CASSPRPGEKLFF
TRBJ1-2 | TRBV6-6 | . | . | TGTGCCAGCAGTTACGGATCAGGGGACTATGGCTACACCTTC | CASSYGSGDYGYTF
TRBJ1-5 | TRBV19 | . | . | TGTGCCAGTAGTATAGAACGAGGAAAGCCCCAGCATTTT | CASSIERGKPQHF
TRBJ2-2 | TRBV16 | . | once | TGTGCCAGCAGCCCAGAAACGAGGGCCGGGGAGCTGTTTTTT | CASSPETRAGELFF
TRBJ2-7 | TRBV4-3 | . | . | TGCGCCAGCAGCCAAGAGAGTGTTGCCCCGTTCGGCGAGCAGTACTTC | CASSQESVAPFGEQYF
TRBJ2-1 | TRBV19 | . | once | TGTGCCAGTAGAAAGACAGGAAGCTCCTACAATGAGCAGTTCTTC | CASRKTGSSYNEQFF
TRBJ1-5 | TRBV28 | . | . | TGTGCCAGCAGTCCCCTCAATCAGCCCCAGCATTTT | CASSPLNQPQHF
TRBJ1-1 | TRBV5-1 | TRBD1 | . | TGCGCCAGCAGCTTAGCAGGGGGCGGCACTGAAGCTTTCTTT | CASSLAGGGTEAFF
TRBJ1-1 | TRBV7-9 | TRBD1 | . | TGTGCCAGCAGTCGAGGGACAGGGGACACTGAAGCTTTCTTT | CASSRGTGDTEAFF
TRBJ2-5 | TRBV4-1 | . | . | TGCGCCAGCAGCCAAGATGGGGGGAGTAGGATTGAGACCCAGTACTTC | CASSQDGGSRIETQYF
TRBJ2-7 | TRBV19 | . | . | TGTGCCAGTAGTATAAAAGAACAGCTCCCCTCCTACGAGCAGTACTTC | CASSIKEQLPSYEQYF
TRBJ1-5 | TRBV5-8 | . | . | TGTGCCAGCAGCTTGGGCAGTAGCAATCAGCCCCAGCATTTT | CASSLGSSNQPQHF
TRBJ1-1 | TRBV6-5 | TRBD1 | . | TGTGCCAGCAGCCGGGACAGGCGGATGAATGCTTTCTTT | CASSRDRRMNAFF
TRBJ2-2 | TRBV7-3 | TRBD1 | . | TGTGCCAGCAGCTTATTGGGGGCAGGGGGCACCGGGGAGCTGTTTTTT | CASSLLGAGGTGELFF